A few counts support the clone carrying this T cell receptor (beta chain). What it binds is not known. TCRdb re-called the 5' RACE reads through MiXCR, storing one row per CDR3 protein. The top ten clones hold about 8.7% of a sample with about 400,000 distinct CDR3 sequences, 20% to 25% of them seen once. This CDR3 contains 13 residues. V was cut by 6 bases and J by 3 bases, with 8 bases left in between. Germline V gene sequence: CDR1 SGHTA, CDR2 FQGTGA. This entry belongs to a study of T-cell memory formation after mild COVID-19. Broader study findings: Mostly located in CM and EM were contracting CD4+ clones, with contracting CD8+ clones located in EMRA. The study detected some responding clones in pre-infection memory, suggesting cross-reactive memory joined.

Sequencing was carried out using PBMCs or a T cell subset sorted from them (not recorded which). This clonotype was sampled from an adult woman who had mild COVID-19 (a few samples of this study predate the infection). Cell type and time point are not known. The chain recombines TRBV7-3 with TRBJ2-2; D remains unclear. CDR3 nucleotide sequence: TGTGCCAGCAGAGACGGCCACACCGGGGAGCTGTTTTTT. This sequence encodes CASRDGHTGELFF.